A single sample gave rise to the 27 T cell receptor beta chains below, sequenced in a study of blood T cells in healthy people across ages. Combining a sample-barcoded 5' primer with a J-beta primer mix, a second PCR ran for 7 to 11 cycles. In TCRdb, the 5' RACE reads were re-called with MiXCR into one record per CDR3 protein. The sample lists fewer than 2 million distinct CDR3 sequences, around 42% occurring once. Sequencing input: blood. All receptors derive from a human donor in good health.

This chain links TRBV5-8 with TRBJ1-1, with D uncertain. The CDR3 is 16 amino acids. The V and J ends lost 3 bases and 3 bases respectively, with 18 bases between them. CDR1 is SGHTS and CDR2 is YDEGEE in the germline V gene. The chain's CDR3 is CASSYHSLGGHTEAFF. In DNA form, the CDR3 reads TGTGCCAGCAGCTATCATAGCCTGGGTGGGCACACTGAAGCTTTCTTT. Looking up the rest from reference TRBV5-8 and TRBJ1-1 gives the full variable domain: EAGVTQSPTHLIKTRGQQATLRCSPISGHTSVYWYQQALGLGLQFLLWYDEGEERNRGNFPPRFSGRQFPNYSSELNVNALELEDSALYLCASSYHSLGGHTEAFFGQGTRLTVV.

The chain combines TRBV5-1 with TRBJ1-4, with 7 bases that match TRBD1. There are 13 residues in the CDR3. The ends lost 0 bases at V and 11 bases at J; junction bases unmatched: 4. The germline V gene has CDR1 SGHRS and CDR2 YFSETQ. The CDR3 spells CASSLEGQSKLFF. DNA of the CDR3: TGCGCCAGCAGCTTGGAGGGACAGTCCAAACTGTTTTTT.

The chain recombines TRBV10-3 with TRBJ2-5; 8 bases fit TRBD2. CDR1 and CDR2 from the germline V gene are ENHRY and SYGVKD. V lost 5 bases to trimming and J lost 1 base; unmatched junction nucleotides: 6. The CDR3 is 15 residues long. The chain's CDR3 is CAISLNSGVQETQYF. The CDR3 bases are TGTGCCATCAGTTTAAATAGCGGGGTCCAAGAGACCCAGTACTTC.

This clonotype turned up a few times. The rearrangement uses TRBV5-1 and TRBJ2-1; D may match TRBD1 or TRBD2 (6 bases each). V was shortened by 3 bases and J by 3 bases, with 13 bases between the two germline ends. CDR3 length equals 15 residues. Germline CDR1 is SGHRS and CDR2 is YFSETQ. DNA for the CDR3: TGCGCCAGCAGCTCGGAGGGGGGTGGCTACAATGAGCAGTTCTTC. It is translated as CASSSEGGGYNEQFF.

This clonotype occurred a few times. This CDR3 reads CASSRASGTGELFF. The CDR3 nucleotides read TGTGCCAGCAGTCGGGCCAGTGGCACCGGGGAGCTGTTTTTT. This chain joins TRBV2 and TRBJ2-2, with D unclear. The V end was cut by 5 bases, the J end by 4 bases, with 11 bases between. The CDR3 contains 14 residues. The V gene's germline CDR1 is SNHLY and CDR2 FYNNEI.

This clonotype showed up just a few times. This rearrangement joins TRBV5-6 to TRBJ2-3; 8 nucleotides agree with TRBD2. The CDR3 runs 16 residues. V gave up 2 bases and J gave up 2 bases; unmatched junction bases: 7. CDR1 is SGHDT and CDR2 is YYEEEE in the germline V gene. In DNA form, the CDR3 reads TGTGCCAGCAGCTTTGGTTTAGCGGGGATCACAGATACGCAGTATTTT. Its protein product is CASSFGLAGITDTQYF.

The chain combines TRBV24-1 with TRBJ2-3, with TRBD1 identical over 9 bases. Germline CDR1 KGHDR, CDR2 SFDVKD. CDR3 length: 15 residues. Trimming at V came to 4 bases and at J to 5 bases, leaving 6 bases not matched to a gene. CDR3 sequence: CATSDYRGRGDTQYF. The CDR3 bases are TGTGCCACCAGTGACTACAGGGGGCGCGGAGATACGCAGTATTTT.

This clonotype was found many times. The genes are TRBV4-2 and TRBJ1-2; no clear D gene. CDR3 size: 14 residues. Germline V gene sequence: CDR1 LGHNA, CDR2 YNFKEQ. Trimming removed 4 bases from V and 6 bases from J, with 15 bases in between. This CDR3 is CASSLRGLEDGYTF. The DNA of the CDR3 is TGTGCCAGCAGCCTAAGAGGGCTCGAGGATGGCTACACCTTC.

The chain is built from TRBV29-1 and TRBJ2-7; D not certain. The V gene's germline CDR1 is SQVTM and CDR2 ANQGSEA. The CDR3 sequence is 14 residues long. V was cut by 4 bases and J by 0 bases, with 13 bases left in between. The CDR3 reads CSVAPRLGSYEQYF. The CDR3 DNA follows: TGCAGCGTTGCCCCCAGACTGGGCTCCTACGAGCAGTACTTC.

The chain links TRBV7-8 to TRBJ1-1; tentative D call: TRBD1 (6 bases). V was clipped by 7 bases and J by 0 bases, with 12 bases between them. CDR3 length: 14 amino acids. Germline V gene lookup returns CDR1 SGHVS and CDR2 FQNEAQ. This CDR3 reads CASIPGQVNTEAFF. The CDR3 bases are TGTGCCAGCATCCCGGGACAAGTGAACACTGAAGCTTTCTTT.

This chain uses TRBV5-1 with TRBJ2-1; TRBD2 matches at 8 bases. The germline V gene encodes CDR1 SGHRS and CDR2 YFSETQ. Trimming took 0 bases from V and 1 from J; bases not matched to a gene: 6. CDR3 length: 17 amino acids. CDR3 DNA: TGCGCCAGCAGCTTGGCCGGGAGGGGGGCTTCCTACAATGAGCAGTTCTTC. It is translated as CASSLAGRGASYNEQFF.

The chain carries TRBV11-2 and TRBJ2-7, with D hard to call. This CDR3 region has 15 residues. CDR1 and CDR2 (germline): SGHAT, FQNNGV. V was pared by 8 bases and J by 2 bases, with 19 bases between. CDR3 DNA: TGTGCCAGCTCCTGGGCCTTCGCTGGCCCCTACGAGCAGTACTTC. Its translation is CASSWAFAGPYEQYF.

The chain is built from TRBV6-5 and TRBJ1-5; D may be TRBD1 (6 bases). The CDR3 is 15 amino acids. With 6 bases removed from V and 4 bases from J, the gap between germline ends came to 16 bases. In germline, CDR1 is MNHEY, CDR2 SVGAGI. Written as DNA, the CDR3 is TGTGCCAGCAGGCGGGGGACATTAACTAATCAGCCCCAGCATTTT. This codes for CASRRGTLTNQPQHF.

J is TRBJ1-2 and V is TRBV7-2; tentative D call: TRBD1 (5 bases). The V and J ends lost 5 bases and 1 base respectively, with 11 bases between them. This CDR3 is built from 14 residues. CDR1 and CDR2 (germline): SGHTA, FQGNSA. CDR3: CASSPGDRNYGYTF. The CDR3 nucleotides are TGTGCCAGCAGCCCCGGGGACCGTAACTATGGCTACACCTTC.

The CDR3 DNA reads TGCGCCAGCAGCCAAGATCCAACCGGGACAGGGTTCTATGGCTACACCTTC. Translating it yields CASSQDPTGTGFYGYTF. V is TRBV4-3 and J is TRBJ1-2, with 9 nucleotides matching TRBD1. V gave up 0 bases and J gave up 4 bases; unmatched junction bases: 9. The germline V gene has CDR1 LGHNA and CDR2 YSLEER. The CDR3 contains 17 residues.

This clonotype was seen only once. CDR3 amino acids: CASSSLDYGNEQFF. The CDR3 DNA is TGTGCCAGCAGCTCCCTCGACTACGGCAATGAGCAGTTCTTC. This sequence joins TRBV7-8 and TRBJ2-1; tentatively, D is TRBD2 (5 bases). Trimming cost V 4 bases and J 6 bases, with 13 bases left between them. CDR1 is SGHVS and CDR2 is FQNEAQ in the germline V gene. The CDR3 loop spans 14 amino acids.

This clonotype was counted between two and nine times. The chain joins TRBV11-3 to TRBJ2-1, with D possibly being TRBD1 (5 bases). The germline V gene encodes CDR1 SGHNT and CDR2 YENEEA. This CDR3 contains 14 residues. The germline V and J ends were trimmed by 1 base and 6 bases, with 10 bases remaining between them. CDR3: CASSLVRGGNEQFF. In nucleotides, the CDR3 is TGTGCCAGCAGCTTAGTAAGGGGTGGCAATGAGCAGTTCTTC.

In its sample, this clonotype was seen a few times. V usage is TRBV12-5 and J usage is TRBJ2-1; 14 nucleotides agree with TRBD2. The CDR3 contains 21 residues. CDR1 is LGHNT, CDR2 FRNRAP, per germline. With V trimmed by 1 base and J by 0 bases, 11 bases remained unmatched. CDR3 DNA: TGTGCTAGTGGTTTGGGGTCAGGGACTAGCGGGGGAGTGACCTCCTACAATGAGCAGTTCTTC. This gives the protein CASGLGSGTSGGVTSYNEQFF.

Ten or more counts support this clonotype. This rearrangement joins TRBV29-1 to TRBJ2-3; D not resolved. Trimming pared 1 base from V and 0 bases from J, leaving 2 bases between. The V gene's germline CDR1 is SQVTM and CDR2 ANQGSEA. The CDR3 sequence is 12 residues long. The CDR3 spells CSVEVSTDTQYF. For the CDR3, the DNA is TGCAGCGTTGAAGTGAGCACAGATACGCAGTATTTT.

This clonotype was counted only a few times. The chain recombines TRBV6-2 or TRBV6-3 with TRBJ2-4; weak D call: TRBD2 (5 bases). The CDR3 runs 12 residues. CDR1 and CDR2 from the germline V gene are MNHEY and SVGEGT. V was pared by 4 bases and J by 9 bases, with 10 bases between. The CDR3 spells CASSLASSIQYF. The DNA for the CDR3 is TGTGCCAGCAGTTTGGCTAGCAGCATTCAGTACTTC.

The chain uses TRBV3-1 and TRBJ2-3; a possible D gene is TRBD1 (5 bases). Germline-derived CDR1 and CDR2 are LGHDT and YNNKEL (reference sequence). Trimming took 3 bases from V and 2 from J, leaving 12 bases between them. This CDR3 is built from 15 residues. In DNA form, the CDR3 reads TGTGCCAGCAGCCAGATACAGGTGTACACAGATACGCAGTATTTT. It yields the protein CASSQIQVYTDTQYF.

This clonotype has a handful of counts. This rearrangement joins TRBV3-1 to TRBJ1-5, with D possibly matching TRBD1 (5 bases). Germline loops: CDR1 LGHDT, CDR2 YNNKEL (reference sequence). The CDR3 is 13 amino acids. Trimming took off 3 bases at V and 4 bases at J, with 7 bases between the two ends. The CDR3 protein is CASSHKGNQPQHF. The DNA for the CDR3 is TGTGCCAGCAGCCATAAGGGGAATCAGCCCCAGCATTTT.

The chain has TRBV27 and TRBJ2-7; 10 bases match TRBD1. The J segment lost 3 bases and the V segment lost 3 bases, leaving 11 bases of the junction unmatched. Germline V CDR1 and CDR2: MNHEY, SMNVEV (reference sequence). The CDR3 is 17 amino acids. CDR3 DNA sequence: TGTGCCAGCAGTTTTGGAGACAGGGGGCGAATAAGCTACGAGCAGTACTTC. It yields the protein CASSFGDRGRISYEQYF.

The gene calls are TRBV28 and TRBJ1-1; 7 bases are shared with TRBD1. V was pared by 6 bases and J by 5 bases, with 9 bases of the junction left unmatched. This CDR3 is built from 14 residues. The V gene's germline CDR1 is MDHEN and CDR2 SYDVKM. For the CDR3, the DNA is TGTGCCAGCAGCGTGAGGGGGCTTAGTACTGAAGCTTTCTTT. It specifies CASSVRGLSTEAFF. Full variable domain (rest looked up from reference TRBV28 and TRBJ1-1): DVKVTQSSRYLVKRTGEKVFLECVQDMDHENMFWYRQDPGLGLRLIYFSYDVKMKEKGDIPEGYSVSREKKERFSLILESASTNQTSMYLCASSVRGLSTEAFFGQGTRLTVV.

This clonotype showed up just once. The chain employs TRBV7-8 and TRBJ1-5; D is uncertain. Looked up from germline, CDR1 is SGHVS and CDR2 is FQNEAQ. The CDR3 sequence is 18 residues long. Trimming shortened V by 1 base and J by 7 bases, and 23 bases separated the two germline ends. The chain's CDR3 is CASSLGRWMAGIRQPQHF. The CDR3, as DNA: TGTGCCAGCAGCTTAGGACGTTGGATGGCTGGAATTCGGCAGCCCCAGCATTTT.

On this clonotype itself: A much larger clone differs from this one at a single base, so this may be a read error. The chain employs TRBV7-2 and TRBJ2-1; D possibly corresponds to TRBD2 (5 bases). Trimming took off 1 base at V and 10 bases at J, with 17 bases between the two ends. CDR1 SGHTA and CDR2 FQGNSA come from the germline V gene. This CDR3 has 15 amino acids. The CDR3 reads CASSLGLAPTYEQFF. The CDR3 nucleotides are TGTGCCAGCAGCTTAGGCCTAGCTCCTACCTACGAGCAGTTCTTC.

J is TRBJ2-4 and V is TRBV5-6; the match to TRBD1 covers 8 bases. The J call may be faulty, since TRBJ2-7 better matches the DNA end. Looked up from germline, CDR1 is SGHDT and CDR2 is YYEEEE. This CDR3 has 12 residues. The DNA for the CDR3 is TGTGCCAGCTCCGAGGACAGGGACGAGCAGTACTTC. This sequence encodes CASSEDRDEQYF.